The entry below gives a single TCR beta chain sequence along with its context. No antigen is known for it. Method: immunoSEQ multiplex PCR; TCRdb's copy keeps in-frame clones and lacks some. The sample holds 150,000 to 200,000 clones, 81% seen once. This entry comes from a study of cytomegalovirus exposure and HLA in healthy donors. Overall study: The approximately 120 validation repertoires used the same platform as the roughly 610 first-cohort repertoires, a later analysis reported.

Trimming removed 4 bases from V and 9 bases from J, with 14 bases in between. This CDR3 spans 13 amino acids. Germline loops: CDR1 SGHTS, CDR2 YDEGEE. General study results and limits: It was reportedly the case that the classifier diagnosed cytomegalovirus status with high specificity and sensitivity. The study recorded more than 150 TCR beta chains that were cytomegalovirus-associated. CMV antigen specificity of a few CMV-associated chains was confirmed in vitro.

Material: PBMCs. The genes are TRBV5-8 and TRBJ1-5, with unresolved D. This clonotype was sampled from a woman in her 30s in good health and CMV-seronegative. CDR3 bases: TGTGCCAGCAGCCTCCTACGCCGGGGGCCCCAGCATTTT. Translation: CASSLLRRGPQHF.